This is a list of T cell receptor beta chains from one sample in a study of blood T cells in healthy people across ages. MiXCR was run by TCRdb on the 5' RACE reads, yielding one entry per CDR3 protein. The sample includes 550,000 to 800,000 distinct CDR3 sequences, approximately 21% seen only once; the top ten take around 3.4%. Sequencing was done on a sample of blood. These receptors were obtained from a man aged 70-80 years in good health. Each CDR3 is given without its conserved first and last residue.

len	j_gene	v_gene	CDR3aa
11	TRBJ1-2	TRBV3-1	ASSRAGQSGYT
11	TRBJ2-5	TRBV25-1	ASSDQGWETQY
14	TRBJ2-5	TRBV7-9	ASSLAGQGGAETQY
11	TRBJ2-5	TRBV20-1	SARAVGTETQY
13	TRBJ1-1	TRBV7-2	ASSSTGGKLAEAF
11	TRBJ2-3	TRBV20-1	SATDRVPDTQY
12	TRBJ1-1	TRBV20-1	SASWALRGTEAF
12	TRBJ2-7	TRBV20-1	SARDSASGYEQY
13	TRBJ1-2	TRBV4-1	ASSQGVRGVYGYT
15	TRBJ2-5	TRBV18	ASSPPSTGRRQGTQY
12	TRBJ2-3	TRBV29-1	SVGYRARTDTQY
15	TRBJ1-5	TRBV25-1	ASSEGTGSYSNQPQH
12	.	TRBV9	ASSVGGVNYEQY
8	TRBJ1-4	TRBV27	ASSPEKLF
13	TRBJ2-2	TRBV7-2	ASTTGGRRTGELF
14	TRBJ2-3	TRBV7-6	ASSLGSGVSTDTQY
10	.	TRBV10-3	AISEHPTGQF
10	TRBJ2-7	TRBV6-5	ANRDRGHEQY
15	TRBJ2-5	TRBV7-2	ASSLEGGTSGQETQY
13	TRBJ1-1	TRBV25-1	ASSDPGEVDTEAF
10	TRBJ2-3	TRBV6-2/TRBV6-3	ASTSRTDTQY
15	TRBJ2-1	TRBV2	ASSEAFRTSGSNEQF
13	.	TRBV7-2	ASSLGRGRNNEQF
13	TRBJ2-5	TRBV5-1	ASSLNAGQGETQY
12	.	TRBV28	ASRPGQASYEQY
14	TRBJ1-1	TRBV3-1	ACSQDRLGRNTEAF
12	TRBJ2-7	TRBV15	ATSRERGNYEQY
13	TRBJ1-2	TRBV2	ASSWDRGAAYGYT
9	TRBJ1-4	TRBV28	ASTGQRKLF
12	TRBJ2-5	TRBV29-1	SVDAGGIGETQY
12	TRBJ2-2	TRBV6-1	ASSEGLHPGELF
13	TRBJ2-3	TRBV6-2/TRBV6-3	ASTLAGGSTDTQY
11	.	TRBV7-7	ASSYIAEETQY
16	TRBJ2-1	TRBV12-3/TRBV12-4	ASSSLVAGGGSYNEQF
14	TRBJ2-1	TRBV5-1	ASSPRASGSGNEQF
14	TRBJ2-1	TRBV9	ASSVATVTSYNEQF
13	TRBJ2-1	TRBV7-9	ASSLSVAGGIEQF
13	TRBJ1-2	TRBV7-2	ASSLDPAANYGYT
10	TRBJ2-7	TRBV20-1	SAPSSSYEQY
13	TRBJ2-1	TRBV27	ASSFVGGAPNEQF
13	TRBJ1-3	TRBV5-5	ASSYGGHSGNTIY
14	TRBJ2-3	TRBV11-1	ASSLDSGRSTDTQY
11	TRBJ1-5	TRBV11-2	ASSSGETDQPH
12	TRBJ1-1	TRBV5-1	ASSFSGGLLEAF
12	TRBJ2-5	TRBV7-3	ASSPTTRQETQY